The 7 T cell receptor beta chains below were found in one sample sequenced in a study of blood T cell repertoires in COVID-19. The protocol was immunoSEQ multiplex PCR, while the TCRdb copy is restricted to in-frame clones and leaves out a portion. The table records some 180,000 clones, nearly 90% of them present only once. Sequencing input: peripheral blood. Source of these receptors: a man in his fifties or sixties with active or convalescent COVID-19.

The chain couples TRBV5-6 to TRBJ1-2; no clear D. This CDR3 region has 16 residues. Germline-derived CDR1 and CDR2 are SGHDT and YYEEEE. V was trimmed by 0 bases and J by 4 bases, leaving 16 bases between them. CDR3 nucleotides: TGTGCCAGCAGCTTGGAGACACAAATATCCCTCTATGGCTACACCTTC. Residues: CASSLETQISLYGYTF.

The chain couples TRBV2 to TRBJ1-4; possibly TRBD1 for D (6 bases). Germline assignment: CDR1 SNHLY and CDR2 FYNNEI. V was clipped by 7 bases and J by 5 bases, with 14 bases between them. The CDR3 loop spans 14 amino acids. The CDR3 here is CASISGTRNEKLFF. The CDR3 coding sequence is TGTGCCAGCATCTCCGGGACACGAAATGAAAAACTGTTTTTT.

This sequence joins TRBV30 and TRBJ2-5; D might be TRBD1 (5 bases). This CDR3 region has 12 residues. The germline V gene has CDR1 GTSNPN and CDR2 SVGIG (reference sequence). The V and J ends lost 2 bases and 5 bases respectively, with 9 bases between them. This CDR3 reads CAWSSAGETQYF. The CDR3 coding sequence is TGTGCCTGGAGTAGTGCAGGGGAGACCCAGTACTTC.

This chain connects TRBV6-5 to TRBJ1-2; no definite D call. CDR3 length: 15 amino acids. Trimming took 5 bases from V and 2 from J, leaving 15 bases between them. CDR1 is MNHEY, CDR2 SVGAGI, per germline. CDR3 DNA sequence: TGTGCCAGCAGTACAAACAAGACACCCAACTATGGCTACACCTTC. As protein: CASSTNKTPNYGYTF.

This sequence joins TRBV2 and TRBJ1-1; D possibly corresponds to TRBD1 (6 bases). The CDR3 extends over 14 amino acids. Trimming cost V 6 bases and J 4 bases, with 15 bases left between them. The V gene's germline CDR1 is SNHLY and CDR2 FYNNEI. CDR3 nucleotide sequence: TGTGCCAGCAGGGCCGACAGGTCCGCCACTGAAGCTTTCTTT. Its protein is CASRADRSATEAFF.

The gene calls are TRBV4-2 and TRBJ1-3; D gene unclear. The CDR3 is 16 amino acids. Germline V lookup: CDR1 LGHNA, CDR2 YNFKEQ. V was trimmed by 3 bases and J by 0 bases, leaving 12 bases between them. The CDR3, as DNA: TGTGCCAGCAGCCAGGCCGTGATTTCCTCTGGAAACACCATATATTTT. Its translation: CASSQAVISSGNTIYF.

The rearrangement joins TRBV15 to TRBJ2-7; possible D gene TRBD1, 6 bases. CDR3 size: 15 residues. Between the trimmed V and J ends, which lost 0 bases and 5 bases, there was a span of 14 bases. Germline V gene lookup returns CDR1 LNHNV and CDR2 YYDKDF (reference sequence). The CDR3 spells CATSRDPGGENEQYF. CDR3 sequence (DNA): TGTGCCACCAGCAGAGATCCTGGGGGCGAAAACGAGCAGTACTTC.